This T cell receptor beta chain derives from a study of blood T cells in healthy people across ages. The overall study: Template switching recovered approximately one barcoded beta molecule for every two T cells.

Looked up from germline, CDR1 is MGHDK and CDR2 is SYGVNS. There are 15 residues in the CDR3. The junction had 8 bases not matched to a gene; V was cut back by 6 bases and J by 2 bases. The authors ran a second PCR of about 6 to 11 cycles using a sample-barcoded 5' primer and a J-beta primer mix. TCRdb itself ran the 5' RACE reads through MiXCR, one entry per CDR3 protein. The sample has about 1.5 million distinct CDR3 sequences, under 55% seen once. The TCR comes from a woman under 30 in good health. The chain couples TRBV25-1 to TRBJ2-5, with 8 bases that match TRBD2. The sequencing sample was made of blood. In DNA, the CDR3 is TGTGCCAGCAGCGTTATAGCGGGGAGGCAAGAGACCCAGTACTTC. It translates to CASSVIAGRQETQYF.